These 13 T cell receptor beta chains share one sample of origin, sequenced in a study of T cell responses to AZD1222 COVID-19 vaccine. Only in-frame clones appear in the TCRdb table, and some are missing; sequencing was by immunoSEQ multiplex PCR. The sample carries some 140,000 clones, around 85% recorded once. Material: peripheral blood, obtained 28 days after the second dose of the MenACWY control vaccine. These receptors came from an adult who received the MenACWY meningococcal vaccine as a control.

The V and J genes are TRBV6-5 and TRBJ1-2; D might be TRBD1 (5 bases). CDR3 length: 14 residues. Between the trimmed V and J ends, which lost 5 bases and 1 base, there was a span of 11 bases. Germline V gene sequence: CDR1 MNHEY, CDR2 SVGAGI. CDR3 residues: CASSPPQDNYGYTF. In nucleotides, the CDR3 is TGTGCCAGCAGTCCCCCACAGGATAACTATGGCTACACCTTC.

This clone was counted between two and nine times. The rearrangement joins TRBV18 to TRBJ1-2; 9 positions agree with TRBD1. Losses at the gene ends were 0 bases for V and 8 bases for J; bases not matched to a gene: 4. This CDR3 is 14 amino acids long. Per the germline V gene, CDR1 is KGHSH and CDR2 is LQKENI. CDR3 region: CASSPPRDRDGYTF. CDR3 in DNA: TGTGCCAGCTCACCACCTAGGGACAGGGACGGCTACACCTTC.

Only a few counts were recorded for this clone. V gene TRBV5-1 combines with J gene TRBJ2-2; the D is unclear. V was trimmed by 4 bases and J by 1 base, leaving 8 bases between them. Germline assignment: CDR1 SGHRS and CDR2 YFSETQ. This CDR3 contains 14 residues. The CDR3 sequence is CASSPSMNTGELFF. The CDR3, as DNA: TGCGCCAGCAGCCCAAGCATGAACACCGGGGAGCTGTTTTTT.

V usage is TRBV3-1 (or the pseudogene TRBV3-2) and J usage is TRBJ1-3; a possible D gene is TRBD1 (5 bases). This CDR3 has 17 amino acids. V lost 3 bases and J 6 bases, leaving 21 bases between the germline ends. The V gene's germline CDR1 is LGHDT and CDR2 YNNKEL (reference sequence). The DNA of the CDR3 is TGTGCCAGCAGCCACCCCCTGGGGCAGACAAGGACAAACACCATATATTTT. This encodes CASSHPLGQTRTNTIYF.

The chain has TRBV11-2 and TRBJ1-2; D perhaps matches TRBD1 (5 bases). The CDR3 length is 13 residues. Germline V gene data show CDR1 as SGHAT and CDR2 as FQNNGV. V was shortened by 1 base and J by 4 bases, with 7 bases between the two germline ends. The CDR3: CASSLGGFYGYTF. In nucleotides, the CDR3 is TGTGCCAGCAGCTTAGGGGGGTTCTATGGCTACACCTTC.

The CDR3 DNA sequence: TGCGCCAGCAGCTTAGGGGGAAACTCTGGGGCCAACGTCCTGACTTTC. Translated, it gives CASSLGGNSGANVLTF. V is TRBV5-1 and J is TRBJ2-6; D is possibly TRBD1 (6 bases). From germline, CDR1 is SGHRS and CDR2 YFSETQ. Trimming removed 2 bases at V and 0 bases at J, with 9 bases between. The length of the CDR3 is 16 residues.

A few counts support this clone. The CDR3 is CASSMVGDGYTF. As DNA, the CDR3 is TGTGCCAGTAGTATGGTGGGGGACGGCTACACCTTC. The J gene is TRBJ1-2, the V gene TRBV19; TRBD1 might be the D (5 bases). Germline CDR1 LNHDA, CDR2 SQIVND (reference sequence). The CDR3 sequence is 12 residues long. V gave up 3 bases and J gave up 8 bases, with 10 bases separating them.

The chain is built from TRBV6-5 and TRBJ1-1; D may be TRBD1 (6 bases). In germline, CDR1 is MNHEY, CDR2 SVGAGI. This CDR3 region has 14 residues. Trimming stripped 6 bases from V and 8 bases from J, with 19 bases between. The CDR3 DNA sequence: TGTGCCAGCAGGCCGCGGGGCTCAGGGGCGGAAGCTTTCTTT. This sequence encodes CASRPRGSGAEAFF.

The chain carries TRBV4-3 and TRBJ2-7; 10 nucleotides agree with TRBD1. The CDR3 has 15 residues. The germline gives CDR1 LGHNA, CDR2 YSLEER. The trim removed 1 base at V and 5 bases at J, leaving 5 bases unmatched. The CDR3: CASSQVGTGANEQYF. The CDR3 DNA is TGCGCCAGCAGCCAAGTTGGGACAGGGGCCAACGAGCAGTACTTC.

The chain joins TRBV7-8 to TRBJ2-7; 8 bases are shared with TRBD1. The germline CDR1 and CDR2 sequences are SGHVS and FQNEAQ. The CDR3 consists of 15 residues. Trimming at V came to 7 bases and at J to 3 bases, leaving 11 bases not matched to a gene. CDR3 in amino acids: CASTPAPGQVYEQYF. Here the CDR3 DNA reads TGTGCCAGCACCCCCGCCCCGGGACAGGTCTACGAGCAGTACTTC.

The chain has TRBV27 and TRBJ2-7; D remains unclear. Trimming took off 3 bases at V and 2 bases at J, with 11 bases between the two ends. CDR3 size: 14 residues. Per germline, CDR1 MNHEY and CDR2 SMNVEV (reference sequence). The CDR3 loop reads CASSLNPFAYEQYF. In DNA form, the CDR3 reads TGTGCCAGCAGTTTGAACCCCTTTGCCTACGAGCAGTACTTC.

The gene calls are TRBV7-9 and TRBJ2-5; possibly TRBD1 or TRBD2 for D (5 bases each). The CDR3 totals 14 residues. Trimming cost V 5 bases and J 7 bases, with 17 bases left between them. Germline V gene data show CDR1 as SEHNR and CDR2 as FQNEAQ (reference sequence). The CDR3 DNA reads TGTGCCAGCAGCCAAAGACAGACTCGGGGGACCCAGTACTTC. Translating it yields CASSQRQTRGTQYF. Full variable domain (missing parts from reference TRBV7-9 and TRBJ2-5): DTGVSQNPRHKITKRGQNVTFRCDPISEHNRLYWYRQTLGQGPEFLTYFQNEAQLEKSRLLSDRFSAERPKGSFSTLEIQRTEQGDSAMYLCASSQRQTRGTQYFGPGTRLLVL.

The CDR3 loop is CASSYGSRGGTGELFF. Here the CDR3 DNA reads TGTGCCAGCAGCTACGGGTCACGGGGAGGCACCGGGGAGCTGTTTTTT. The rearrangement joins TRBV7-2 to TRBJ2-2; TRBD2 is a possible D gene (6 bases). Germline-derived CDR1 and CDR2 are SGHTA and FQGNSA. This CDR3 comprises 16 residues. Trimming removed 4 bases from V and 4 bases from J, with 16 bases in between.